This T cell receptor beta chain is drawn from a study of blood T cell repertoires in COVID-19. Germline V gene sequence: CDR1 SGHTA, CDR2 FQGNSA. This CDR3 is 16 amino acids long. Trimming stripped 1 base from V and 0 bases from J, with 11 bases between. TCRdb's copy holds only in-frame clones and misses some; the assay was immunoSEQ multiplex PCR. This sample has roughly 53,000 clones, with roughly 80% found just once. The chain joins TRBV7-2 to TRBJ2-3; D is perhaps TRBD2 (5 bases). The sample comprised peripheral blood. This clonotype was obtained from a man aged 50-60 years with acute or convalescent COVID-19. DNA for the CDR3: TGTGCCAGCAGCTTAGGTTGGGGAGCCAGCACAGATACGCAGTATTTT. Translating it yields CASSLGWGASTDTQYF.